This T cell receptor (beta chain) was documented in a study of blood T cell repertoires in COVID-19. Turning to the study itself: Samples came from the United States, Italy and Spain, spanning acute and convalescent COVID-19.

Clinical histories supplied by participants themselves formed the basis of cohort assignment. Produced via immunoSEQ multiplex PCR; TCRdb's table is partial and in-frame only. This sample has approximately 400,000 clones, with roughly 80% found just once. The CDR3 sequence is 13 residues long. V trimming: 4 bases; J trimming: 6 bases; junction bases outside the gene matches: 2. The sequence was obtained from a woman in her 50s who had recovered from COVID-19. The genes are TRBV12-3 or TRBV12-4 and TRBJ1-2; the match to TRBD1 covers 10 bases. What was sequenced was PBMCs or T cells enriched from blood (not recorded which). The CDR3 region has the DNA TGTGCCAGCAGTTCGGACAGGGGGGATGGCTACACCTTC. Amino acids: CASSSDRGDGYTF.